This T cell receptor (beta chain) appears in the sequencing data of a study of blood T cell repertoires in COVID-19. About the research overall: The analysed material was cDNA or gDNA that came from T cells, B-cell-depleted T cells, or PBMCs.

This clone was picked up a small number of times. The CDR3 consists of 16 residues. Trimming removed 0 bases at V and 3 bases at J, with 15 bases between. Germline V CDR1 and CDR2: MGHRA, YSYEKL. The repertoire was sequenced with immunoSEQ multiplex PCR; TCRdb's copy has only in-frame clones and lacks some. The repertoire holds just over 350,000 clones, with less than 90% as singletons. The genes are TRBV4-1 and TRBJ2-7; D ambiguous. The source of this sequence is a woman aged 55-70 years with COVID-19, enrolled during active disease. The sample consisted of peripheral blood. CDR3 nucleotide sequence: TGCGCCAGCAGCCAAGATGACTCCCTCAATATCTACGAGCAGTACTTC. Amino acids: CASSQDDSLNIYEQYF.